The 11 T cell receptor beta chains listed next were all sequenced from one sample in a study of CD8+ T cells in alopecia areata. Sequencing templates came from extracted RNA that was reverse transcribed into cDNA. Only in-frame clones appear in the TCRdb table, and some are missing; sequencing was by immunoSEQ multiplex PCR. This repertoire shows 150,000 to 200,000 clones, roughly 60% found once; its top ten account for 0.85% to 1.3%. The treatment is: oral pan-JAK inhibitor, 5-10 mg twice daily. Here the sequenced sample was CD4+ T cells sorted from blood, taken at week 24, from a patient treated with tofacitinib. Every receptor here comes from a human donor with alopecia areata.

Remarks on this clone: The sample holds other DNA sequences that translate to the same CDR3. J is TRBJ1-1 and V is TRBV4-3, with unresolved D. The V end lost 6 bases, the J end lost 0 bases, and 8 bases lay between the germline ends. Per germline, CDR1 LGHNA and CDR2 YSLEER. The CDR3 spans 13 residues. As DNA, the CDR3 is TGCGCCAGCAGTCGAGCAGTGAACACTGAAGCTTTCTTT. Protein sequence: CASSRAVNTEAFF.

This clone is a singleton in its sample. The chain employs TRBV6-5 and TRBJ1-1; D not certain. The CDR3 runs 13 residues. V was trimmed by 0 bases and J by 5 bases, leaving 7 bases between them. The germline V gene encodes CDR1 MNHEY and CDR2 SVGAGI. Here the CDR3 reads CASSYSRGTEAFF. CDR3 DNA: TGTGCCAGCAGTTACTCGAGAGGAACTGAAGCTTTCTTT.

This clone has only a few counts. The chain links TRBV7-3 to TRBJ1-5; D uncertain. The CDR3 loop spans 13 amino acids. With 8 bases removed from V and 3 bases from J, the gap between germline ends came to 11 bases. Germline CDR1 is SGHTA and CDR2 is FQGTGA. CDR3 DNA sequence: TGTGCCAGCGCCCGGGCCCACAATCAGCCCCAGCATTTT. It yields the protein CASARAHNQPQHF.

This clone has just one count. This chain joins TRBV27 and TRBJ1-5; tentatively, D is TRBD1 (5 bases). V was cut by 3 bases and J by 7 bases, with 13 bases left in between. The CDR3 length is 14 residues. Germline CDR1 and CDR2: MNHEY and SMNVEV (reference sequence). Here the CDR3 DNA reads TGTGCCAGCAGTTTTGGGGCGCTGGGGCAGCCCCAGCATTTT. It codes for CASSFGALGQPQHF.

The chain joins TRBV6-6 to TRBJ2-3; TRBD2 might be the D (5 bases). V gave up 0 bases and J gave up 3 bases, with 10 bases separating them. Germline CDR1 MNHNY, CDR2 SVGAGI (reference sequence). This CDR3 has 15 amino acids. The chain's CDR3 is CASSYSSLATDTQYF. In DNA, the CDR3 is TGTGCCAGCAGTTACTCTTCCCTAGCAACAGATACGCAGTATTTT.

The gene calls are TRBV4-3 and TRBJ2-7; tentatively, D is TRBD2 (6 bases). The length of the CDR3 is 15 residues. Per germline, CDR1 LGHNA and CDR2 YSLEER. V lost 1 base to trimming and J lost 0 bases, with 10 bases between them. As DNA, the CDR3 is TGCGCCAGCAGCCAAGCTGGGGGGTCCTCCTACGAGCAGTACTTC. Translating it yields CASSQAGGSSYEQYF.

The chain joins TRBV7-6 to TRBJ2-1; 7 positions agree with TRBD1. Per germline, CDR1 SGHVS and CDR2 FNYEAQ. The V segment lost 1 base and the J segment 8 bases; nucleotides outside the gene matches: 8. The CDR3 is 15 amino acids. CDR3 bases: TGTGCCAGCAGCTTAGAGGAGACAGGGTTTCATGAGCAGTTCTTC. The encoded protein is CASSLEETGFHEQFF.

The rearrangement links TRBV2 to TRBJ1-2; D is uncertain. The ends were cut back, 8 bases at V and 0 bases at J, with 13 bases in the middle. The germline V gene has CDR1 SNHLY and CDR2 FYNNEI. This CDR3 contains 14 residues. The CDR3 DNA follows: TGTGCCAGCGGCCCATACGCCTCTAACTATGGCTACACCTTC. This encodes CASGPYASNYGYTF. The entire variable domain, with the rest obtained from reference TRBV2 and TRBJ1-2, is as follows: EPEVTQTPSHQVTQMGQEVILRCVPISNHLYFYWYRQILGQKVEFLVSFYNNEISEKSEIFDDQFSVERPDGSNFTLKIRSTKLEDSAMYFCASGPYASNYGYTFGSGTRLTVV.

This clone showed up just a few times. Other DNA sequences in this specimen translate into the identical CDR3. This chain joins TRBV4-2 and TRBJ1-5, with unresolved D. Germline CDR1 and CDR2: LGHNA and YNFKEQ. This CDR3 is 13 amino acids long. V dropped 0 bases and J dropped 5 bases, with 5 bases sitting between them. In DNA form, the CDR3 reads TGTGCCAGCAGCCAAGAGCCAGATCAGCCCCAGCATTTT. Translation gives CASSQEPDQPQHF.

The chain employs TRBV29-1 and TRBJ2-7; D is perhaps TRBD1 (5 bases). The CDR3 runs to 13 residues. Trimming cost V 4 bases and J 5 bases, with 15 bases left between them. CDR1 and CDR2 from the germline V gene are SQVTM and ANQGSEA. The CDR3 here is CSVAGRVVDEQYF. CDR3 in DNA: TGCAGCGTTGCGGGCAGGGTGGTGGACGAGCAGTACTTC.

This sequence joins TRBV30 and TRBJ1-1; D may be TRBD1 (5 bases). Between the trimmed V and J ends, which lost 0 bases and 5 bases, there was a span of 7 bases. Germline loops: CDR1 GTSNPN, CDR2 SVGIG (reference sequence). The CDR3 is made up of 12 amino acids. This chain's CDR3 is CAWSVSGTEAFF. In DNA, the CDR3 is TGTGCCTGGAGTGTATCAGGGACTGAAGCTTTCTTT.